A selection of T cell receptor beta chains follows, all from one sample in a study of T cell responses to AZD1222 COVID-19 vaccine. Profiling relied on immunoSEQ multiplex PCR, and the TCRdb table lists in-frame clones only, not all of them. Among more than 250,000 clones listed, roughly 93% were seen once. The input for sequencing was peripheral blood, taken on day 0 of AZD1222 vaccination. All receptors derive from an adult in good health. The CDR3 runs from the conserved cysteine through the conserved F or W. The order of the fields is clone size, J gene, D gene, V gene, CDR3 protein, CDR3 DNA. A D gene is named only where the DNA matches it firmly. Clone size is not always given. Where it is, it says once, few, many or a class for expanded clones.

clone_size: NA; j_call: TRBJ2-1; d_call: NA; v_call: TRBV5-5; cdr3_aa: CASSHADEQFF; cdr3_nt: TGTGCCAGCAGCCACGCGGATGAGCAGTTCTTC
clone_size: NA; j_call: TRBJ1-1; d_call: NA; v_call: TRBV7-3; cdr3_aa: CASSSQPTAEAFF; cdr3_nt: TGTGCCAGCAGCTCCCAACCAACAGCTGAAGCTTTCTTT
clone_size: NA; j_call: TRBJ1-2; d_call: NA; v_call: TRBV28; cdr3_aa: CASATQGRGYTF; cdr3_nt: TGTGCCAGCGCGACTCAGGGTCGAGGCTACACCTTC
clone_size: NA; j_call: TRBJ1-2; d_call: NA; v_call: TRBV7-9; cdr3_aa: CASRGGTPGFGYTF; cdr3_nt: TGTGCCAGCAGGGGGGGGACACCAGGATTTGGCTACACCTTC
clone_size: NA; j_call: TRBJ2-7; d_call: TRBD2; v_call: TRBV4-3; cdr3_aa: CASSHAWLAGGPGPHEQYF; cdr3_nt: TGCGCCAGCAGCCATGCTTGGCTAGCGGGAGGGCCGGGTCCCCACGAGCAGTACTTC
clone_size: NA; j_call: TRBJ2-1; d_call: NA; v_call: TRBV10-2; cdr3_aa: CASSESRGRTEQFF; cdr3_nt: TGCGCCAGCAGTGAGTCTCGGGGGCGGACTGAGCAGTTCTTC
clone_size: NA; j_call: TRBJ1-5; d_call: NA; v_call: TRBV19; cdr3_aa: CAISGSSNQPQHF; cdr3_nt: TGTGCCATCTCGGGGAGTAGCAATCAGCCCCAGCATTTT
clone_size: NA; j_call: TRBJ2-3; d_call: NA; v_call: TRBV27; cdr3_aa: CASSRPSSTDTQYF; cdr3_nt: TGTGCCAGCAGCCGACCTTCTAGCACAGATACGCAGTATTTT
clone_size: NA; j_call: TRBJ1-2; d_call: TRBD1; v_call: TRBV12-3/TRBV12-4; cdr3_aa: CASSFSRTGAYTF; cdr3_nt: TGTGCCAGCAGTTTCAGTCGGACAGGCGCCTACACCTTC
clone_size: NA; j_call: TRBJ1-2; d_call: TRBD1; v_call: TRBV13; cdr3_aa: CASSLDREVYTF; cdr3_nt: TGTGCCAGCAGCCTTGACAGGGAGGTCTACACCTTC
clone_size: NA; j_call: TRBJ1-4; d_call: TRBD1; v_call: TRBV7-9; cdr3_aa: CASSSSRDRGTNEKLFF; cdr3_nt: TGTGCCAGCAGCTCGTCCCGGGACAGGGGAACTAATGAAAAACTGTTTTTT
clone_size: NA; j_call: TRBJ2-7; d_call: TRBD1; v_call: TRBV7-2; cdr3_aa: CASSLIGGQGAHEQYF; cdr3_nt: TGTGCCAGCAGCTTAATCGGCGGACAGGGGGCCCACGAGCAGTACTTC
clone_size: NA; j_call: TRBJ2-7; d_call: TRBD1; v_call: TRBV20-1; cdr3_aa: CSASTGDRGPYEQYF; cdr3_nt: TGCAGTGCTAGTACCGGGGACAGGGGACCCTACGAGCAGTACTTC
clone_size: NA; j_call: TRBJ2-6; d_call: NA; v_call: TRBV2; cdr3_aa: CASKYGANVLTF; cdr3_nt: TGTGCCAGCAAATATGGGGCCAACGTCCTGACTTTC
clone_size: NA; j_call: TRBJ2-5; d_call: NA; v_call: TRBV2; cdr3_aa: CASSRSETQYF; cdr3_nt: TGTGCCAGCAGTCGAAGTGAGACCCAGTACTTC
clone_size: once; j_call: TRBJ1-3; d_call: NA; v_call: TRBV5-4; cdr3_aa: CASSRDRLRNTIYF; cdr3_nt: TGTGCCAGCAGCCGTGACAGGTTAAGAAACACCATATATTTT
clone_size: many; j_call: TRBJ2-7; d_call: NA; v_call: TRBV28; cdr3_aa: CASSWGGTALYEQYF; cdr3_nt: TGTGCCAGCAGTTGGGGCGGGACCGCGCTCTACGAGCAGTACTTC
clone_size: NA; j_call: TRBJ1-1; d_call: NA; v_call: TRBV20-1; cdr3_aa: CSAKGGRLFF; cdr3_nt: TGCAGTGCTAAGGGAGGGAGGCTTTTCTTT
clone_size: NA; j_call: TRBJ2-1; d_call: NA; v_call: TRBV27; cdr3_aa: CASSYYNEQFF; cdr3_nt: TGTGCCAGCAGTTATTACAATGAGCAGTTCTTC
clone_size: NA; j_call: TRBJ1-1; d_call: TRBD1; v_call: TRBV6-5; cdr3_aa: CASSSRDRGVPTAFF; cdr3_nt: TGTGCCAGCAGTTCCCGGGACAGGGGGGTACCGACAGCTTTCTTT
clone_size: NA; j_call: TRBJ2-7; d_call: NA; v_call: TRBV2; cdr3_aa: CASRGGRPAEQYF; cdr3_nt: TGTGCCAGCAGGGGGGGGCGCCCTGCGGAGCAGTACTTC
clone_size: NA; j_call: TRBJ2-7; d_call: NA; v_call: TRBV7-8; cdr3_aa: CASRRDSYEQYF; cdr3_nt: TGTGCCAGCAGACGGGACTCCTACGAGCAGTACTTC
clone_size: NA; j_call: TRBJ2-7; d_call: TRBD1; v_call: TRBV2; cdr3_aa: CASSRPGQTSEQYF; cdr3_nt: TGTGCCAGCAGTCGGCCGGGACAGACCTCCGAGCAGTACTTC
clone_size: NA; j_call: TRBJ2-3; d_call: NA; v_call: TRBV28; cdr3_aa: CASSHQQGTDTQYF; cdr3_nt: TGTGCCAGCAGCCATCAACAGGGAACAGATACGCAGTATTTT
clone_size: NA; j_call: TRBJ1-3; d_call: NA; v_call: TRBV19; cdr3_aa: CASSISRWGSSGNTIYF; cdr3_nt: TGTGCCAGTAGTATCTCACGATGGGGAAGCTCTGGAAACACCATATATTTT
clone_size: NA; j_call: TRBJ2-3; d_call: NA; v_call: TRBV4-1; cdr3_aa: CASSQGLSTELTTDTQYF; cdr3_nt: TGCGCCAGCAGCCAAGGACTGTCGACGGAGTTGACCACAGATACGCAGTATTTT
clone_size: NA; j_call: TRBJ1-5; d_call: TRBD1; v_call: TRBV6-6; cdr3_aa: CASTYTTGGNQPQHF; cdr3_nt: TGTGCCAGCACCTACACGACAGGGGGGAATCAGCCCCAGCATTTT
clone_size: NA; j_call: TRBJ2-5; d_call: TRBD2; v_call: TRBV2; cdr3_aa: CAAGRTSGVGETQYF; cdr3_nt: TGTGCCGCCGGCCGGACTAGCGGGGTGGGGGAGACCCAGTACTTC
clone_size: NA; j_call: TRBJ1-2; d_call: NA; v_call: TRBV28; cdr3_aa: CASGSSYGYTF; cdr3_nt: TGTGCCAGCGGGAGTAGCTATGGCTACACCTTC
clone_size: few; j_call: TRBJ1-1; d_call: TRBD1; v_call: TRBV28; cdr3_aa: CASPPGDRWDMNTEAFF; cdr3_nt: TGTGCCAGCCCGCCGGGGGACAGGTGGGACATGAACACTGAAGCTTTCTTT
clone_size: NA; j_call: TRBJ2-5; d_call: NA; v_call: TRBV6-2/TRBV6-3; cdr3_aa: CASSYRAIPGKETQYF; cdr3_nt: TGTGCCAGCAGTTATCGGGCCATTCCGGGCAAAGAGACCCAGTACTTC
clone_size: once; j_call: TRBJ2-7; d_call: NA; v_call: TRBV7-2; cdr3_aa: CASSLGLAGDYEQYF; cdr3_nt: TGTGCCAGCAGCTTAGGCCTTGCCGGAGACTACGAGCAGTACTTC
clone_size: NA; j_call: TRBJ1-3; d_call: NA; v_call: TRBV19; cdr3_aa: CASSPGTLNTIYF; cdr3_nt: TGTGCCAGTAGTCCCGGAACGTTGAACACCATATATTTT
clone_size: NA; j_call: TRBJ2-7; d_call: NA; v_call: TRBV18; cdr3_aa: CASSPGSLLYEQYF; cdr3_nt: TGTGCCAGCTCACCAGGCTCCCTACTCTACGAGCAGTACTTC
clone_size: NA; j_call: TRBJ1-4; d_call: NA; v_call: TRBV5-1; cdr3_aa: CASSLNVFVGTNEKLFF; cdr3_nt: TGCGCCAGCAGCTTGAACGTGTTCGTAGGAACTAATGAAAAACTGTTTTTT
clone_size: NA; j_call: TRBJ2-7; d_call: NA; v_call: TRBV30; cdr3_aa: CAWSVSHEQYF; cdr3_nt: TGTGCCTGGAGTGTTTCCCACGAGCAGTACTTC
clone_size: NA; j_call: TRBJ1-6; d_call: NA; v_call: TRBV2; cdr3_aa: CASSGPGESSPLHF; cdr3_nt: TGTGCCAGCAGTGGCCCGGGGGAGAGTTCACCCCTCCACTTT
clone_size: few; j_call: TRBJ1-2; d_call: NA; v_call: TRBV27; cdr3_aa: CASPNWGGYTF; cdr3_nt: TGTGCCAGCCCTAACTGGGGGGGCTACACCTTC
clone_size: once; j_call: TRBJ1-5; d_call: NA; v_call: TRBV28; cdr3_aa: CASSGLTPQHF; cdr3_nt: TGTGCCAGCAGTGGACTAACTCCCCAGCATTTT
clone_size: NA; j_call: TRBJ2-2; d_call: NA; v_call: TRBV28; cdr3_aa: CASSYPSYTGKHGELFF; cdr3_nt: TGTGCCAGCAGTTATCCGTCATACACAGGGAAGCACGGGGAGCTGTTTTTT
clone_size: NA; j_call: TRBJ2-3; d_call: TRBD1; v_call: TRBV2; cdr3_aa: CARPNPHRGKTDTQYF; cdr3_nt: TGTGCCAGACCGAACCCCCACAGGGGAAAGACAGATACGCAGTATTTT
clone_size: NA; j_call: TRBJ1-5; d_call: NA; v_call: TRBV3-1/TRBV3-2; cdr3_aa: CASSPSGVSNQPQHF; cdr3_nt: TGTGCCAGCAGCCCCTCGGGGGTCTCTAATCAGCCCCAGCATTTT
clone_size: NA; j_call: TRBJ2-3; d_call: NA; v_call: TRBV14; cdr3_aa: CASSQPRVELNLKDTDTQYF; cdr3_nt: TGTGCCAGCAGCCAACCCCGAGTAGAGCTGAATTTGAAGGACACAGATACGCAGTATTTT
clone_size: NA; j_call: TRBJ1-1; d_call: TRBD1; v_call: TRBV7-9; cdr3_aa: CASSLGYRDRGLRTEAFF; cdr3_nt: TGTGCCAGCAGCTTGGGGTACCGGGACAGGGGGCTGAGGACTGAAGCTTTCTTT
clone_size: NA; j_call: TRBJ2-1; d_call: TRBD2; v_call: TRBV27; cdr3_aa: CASSKLADHPRRFF; cdr3_nt: TGTGCCAGCAGTAAGCTAGCGGACCATCCACGGCGGTTCTTC
clone_size: NA; j_call: TRBJ2-2; d_call: NA; v_call: TRBV28; cdr3_aa: CASSTNRVPGELFF; cdr3_nt: TGTGCCAGCAGTACCAACAGGGTACCCGGGGAGCTGTTTTTT
clone_size: NA; j_call: TRBJ1-1; d_call: TRBD1; v_call: TRBV2; cdr3_aa: CASSPSRTGHTEAFF; cdr3_nt: TGTGCCAGCAGTCCTTCCAGGACAGGGCACACTGAAGCTTTCTTT
clone_size: NA; j_call: TRBJ2-3; d_call: TRBD2; v_call: TRBV3-1/TRBV3-2; cdr3_aa: CASSPGISGRAGDTQYF; cdr3_nt: TGTGCCAGCAGCCCGGGTATCAGCGGGAGGGCGGGGGATACGCAGTATTTT
clone_size: NA; j_call: TRBJ1-2; d_call: NA; v_call: TRBV7-2; cdr3_aa: CASSPSGYGYTF; cdr3_nt: TGTGCCAGCAGCCCTAGTGGTTATGGCTACACCTTC
clone_size: NA; j_call: TRBJ2-2; d_call: NA; v_call: TRBV6-5; cdr3_aa: CASTRGRYTGELFF; cdr3_nt: TGTGCCAGCACCCGGGGACGGTACACCGGGGAGCTGTTTTTT
clone_size: NA; j_call: TRBJ2-2; d_call: NA; v_call: TRBV29-1; cdr3_aa: CSVGLGRELFF; cdr3_nt: TGCAGCGTTGGGTTGGGCCGGGAGCTGTTTTTT
clone_size: NA; j_call: TRBJ2-7; d_call: NA; v_call: TRBV27; cdr3_aa: CASSSSGIGTYEQYF; cdr3_nt: TGTGCCAGCAGTTCCTCAGGGATTGGAACCTACGAGCAGTACTTC
clone_size: NA; j_call: TRBJ1-6; d_call: TRBD1; v_call: TRBV27; cdr3_aa: CASTWTGDNSPLHF; cdr3_nt: TGTGCCAGCACCTGGACAGGGGATAATTCACCCCTCCACTTT